This is a list of T cell receptor beta chains from one sample in a study of blood T cells in healthy people across ages. MiXCR, run by TCRdb on the 5' RACE reads, gives a single entry per CDR3 protein. The data contain 780,000 or so distinct CDR3 sequences, approximately 25% of them singletons. The same sample was also studied in work on T cells of mothers and their children.

Input material: blood. The receptors stem from a boy aged 5-17 years in good health. CDR3s include the opening cysteine and the closing phenylalanine or tryptophan. The order of the fields is V gene, clone size, D gene, J gene, CDR3 protein, CDR3 DNA. D genes are given only for firm matches. Clone size is given for some rows only: seen once, a few or many times, or a class if the clone is expanded.

TRBV6-6	few	NA	TRBJ2-7	CASSYPSLGEQYF	TGTGCCAGCAGTTACCCGAGTTTGGGCGAGCAGTACTTC
TRBV24-1	NA	NA	TRBJ2-3	CATSDFSQPDTQYF	TGTGCCACCAGTGATTTTAGCCAACCAGATACGCAGTATTTT
TRBV7-3	few	TRBD2	TRBJ2-1	CASSPTSGGGDEQFF	TGTGCCAGCAGCCCGACTAGCGGGGGAGGGGATGAGCAGTTCTTC
TRBV11-2	NA	NA	TRBJ2-7	CASSLTSGPLNEQYF	TGTGCCAGCAGCTTAACCTCAGGCCCCCTAAACGAGCAGTACTTC
TRBV7-8	few	NA	TRBJ1-4	CASSSPETVGEKLFF	TGTGCCAGCAGCTCGCCAGAGACTGTAGGAGAAAAACTGTTTTTT
TRBV5-4	few	TRBD2	TRBJ2-1	CASSLEAGGLNEQFF	TGTGCCAGCAGCTTGGAAGCGGGGGGGTTGAATGAGCAGTTCTTC
TRBV27	NA	TRBD2	TRBJ2-3	CASSPGPGTSKTDTQYF	TGTGCCAGCAGTCCCGGACCCGGGACTAGTAAAACAGATACGCAGTATTTT
TRBV7-3	NA	NA	TRBJ1-2	CASSLGPQESGYTF	TGTGCCAGCAGCTTAGGCCCACAGGAGTCAGGCTACACCTTC
TRBV9	NA	NA	TRBJ1-4	CASSVGDLQGEKLFF	TGTGCCAGCAGCGTAGGGGACCTTCAAGGCGAAAAACTGTTTTTT
TRBV27	NA	TRBD2	TRBJ2-1	CATSPGTSFHEQFF	TGTGCCACAAGCCCGGGGACTAGCTTCCATGAGCAGTTCTTC
TRBV14	NA	NA	TRBJ2-2	CASSQPSLAFGTGELFF	TGTGCCAGCAGCCAACCATCGTTAGCCTTTGGGACCGGGGAGCTGTTTTTT
TRBV12-3/TRBV12-4	NA	NA	TRBJ2-7	CASSLDGPHEQYF	TGTGCCAGCAGCTTGGACGGACCGCACGAGCAGTACTTC
TRBV20-1	few	NA	TRBJ2-7	CSADRAGGDYEQYF	TGCAGTGCTGACAGGGCGGGAGGTGACTACGAGCAGTACTTC
TRBV7-8	NA	NA	TRBJ2-4	CTSSLEGSKNIQYF	TGTACCAGCAGCTTAGAGGGTTCCAAAAACATTCAGTACTTC
TRBV6-6	NA	NA	TRBJ1-5	CASSYTQGYQPQHF	TGTGCCAGCAGTTACACTCAGGGATACCAGCCCCAGCATTTT
TRBV6-6	few	NA	TRBJ2-7	CASSAAIANSYEQYF	TGTGCCAGCAGTGCTGCCATAGCGAACTCCTACGAGCAGTACTTC
TRBV7-3	NA	NA	TRBJ1-2	CASSLIPGSKGGYTF	TGTGCCAGCAGCTTAATTCCAGGCAGTAAAGGGGGCTACACCTTC
TRBV5-1	few	NA	TRBJ2-1	CASSLIWGRNEQFF	TGCGCCAGCAGCTTGATATGGGGGCGGAATGAGCAGTTCTTC
TRBV25-1	few	TRBD1	TRBJ2-5	CASSEWQGEQETQYF	TGTGCCAGCAGTGAATGGCAGGGGGAGCAAGAGACCCAGTACTTC
TRBV20-1	NA	NA	TRBJ2-7	CSAPVVTGFYEQYF	TGCAGTGCTCCCGTGGTCACAGGGTTCTACGAGCAGTACTTC
TRBV4-3	once	NA	TRBJ1-3	CASSQDKAVSGNTIYF	TGCGCCAGCAGCCAAGACAAGGCGGTGTCTGGAAACACCATATATTTT
TRBV12-3/TRBV12-4	NA	NA	TRBJ1-2	CASSPRDDYGYTF	TGTGCCAGCAGCCCCCGGGATGACTATGGCTACACCTTC
TRBV5-1	few	NA	TRBJ2-5	CASSPGLQGWETQYF	TGCGCCAGCAGCCCGGGCCTACAGGGTTGGGAGACCCAGTACTTC
TRBV28	NA	NA	TRBJ2-6	CASSFGESSGANVLTF	TGTGCCAGCAGTTTTGGCGAGAGCTCTGGGGCCAACGTCCTGACTTTC
TRBV5-1	few	NA	TRBJ2-1	CASSLRGLASSSYNEQFF	TGCGCCAGCAGCTTGCGGGGGTTGGCTAGCAGCTCCTACAATGAGCAGTTCTTC
TRBV4-1	NA	NA	TRBJ2-1	CASSQMGTAWNEQFF	TGCGCCAGCAGCCAGATGGGGACTGCTTGGAATGAGCAGTTCTTC
TRBV6-2/TRBV6-3	NA	NA	TRBJ2-2	CASSLRDDTEELFF	TGTGCCAGCAGCCTAAGGGACGACACCGAGGAGCTGTTTTTT
TRBV21-1	few	NA	TRBJ1-3	CASTQDRGAYTIYF	TGTGCCAGCACCCAAGACAGGGGCGCGTACACCATATATTTT
TRBV20-1	NA	NA	TRBJ2-4	CSARGLPQYIQYF	TGCAGTGCTAGAGGGCTTCCTCAGTACATTCAGTACTTC
TRBV29-1	few	TRBD1	TRBJ1-5	CSAGQGDQPQHF	TGCAGCGCCGGACAGGGGGATCAGCCCCAGCATTTT
TRBV4-3	few	NA	TRBJ2-7	CASSQAVNYEQYF	TGCGCCAGCAGCCAAGCGGTTAATTACGAGCAGTACTTC
TRBV7-4	NA	NA	TRBJ2-7	CASSLDQRTSYEQYF	TGTGCCAGCAGCTTAGACCAGCGGACCTCCTACGAGCAGTACTTC
TRBV7-2	few	NA	TRBJ2-3	CASSFERGTDTQYF	TGTGCCAGCAGCTTCGAACGGGGCACAGATACGCAGTATTTT
TRBV6-5	NA	NA	TRBJ1-2	CASSYGGGLGYTF	TGTGCCAGCAGTTACGGTGGCGGCCTGGGCTACACCTTC
TRBV5-1	NA	NA	TRBJ2-1	CASSLDSGAIYNEQFF	TGCGCCAGCAGCTTGGATTCAGGGGCGATATACAATGAGCAGTTCTTC
TRBV21-1	few	NA	TRBJ2-5	CASSKRRPSQETQYF	TGTGCCAGCAGCAAGAGGCGGCCAAGCCAAGAGACCCAGTACTTC
TRBV20-1	NA	NA	TRBJ1-3	CSDKRGGNTIYF	TGCAGTGATAAGAGGGGTGGAAACACCATATATTTT
TRBV24-1	once	NA	TRBJ2-1	CATSALVGQEWASYNEQFF	TGTGCCACCAGTGCCCTTGTGGGGCAGGAATGGGCCTCCTACAATGAGCAGTTCTTC
TRBV20-1	few	TRBD1	TRBJ2-4	CSARAIQGARGNIQYF	TGCAGTGCTAGAGCGATCCAGGGGGCGAGAGGAAACATTCAGTACTTC
TRBV21-1	NA	NA	TRBJ2-7	CASSHRGGRAFLNYEQYF	TGTGCCAGCAGCCACCGAGGCGGGAGGGCCTTTTTGAACTACGAGCAGTACTTC
TRBV5-1	NA	NA	TRBJ2-7	CASSLGSELSYEQYF	TGCGCCAGCAGCTTGGGGTCAGAGCTCTCCTACGAGCAGTACTTC
TRBV28	NA	TRBD1	TRBJ2-5	CASNSPGTGLRETQYF	TGTGCCAGTAATTCGCCCGGGACAGGGTTGAGAGAGACCCAGTACTTC
TRBV15	NA	NA	TRBJ2-3	CATSPGTDTQYF	TGTGCCACCAGCCCAGGCACAGATACGCAGTATTTT
TRBV20-1	NA	NA	TRBJ2-7	CSAHWTGESSYEQYF	TGCAGTGCCCACTGGACCGGGGAGAGCTCCTACGAGCAGTACTTC
TRBV7-4	NA	NA	TRBJ2-7	CASSLTAGTSYEQYF	TGTGCCAGCAGCTTAACGGCAGGGACCTCCTACGAGCAGTACTTC
TRBV7-2	NA	TRBD1	TRBJ2-5	CASSGRTGGKTQYF	TGTGCCAGCAGCGGGCGGACAGGGGGAAAGACCCAGTACTTC
TRBV6-2/TRBV6-3	NA	TRBD1	TRBJ1-6	CASSSDRGGSPLHF	TGTGCCAGCAGTTCTGACAGGGGCGGCTCACCCCTCCACTTT
TRBV28	NA	NA	TRBJ2-5	CASSRSGSPGTQYF	TGTGCCAGCAGTCGATCGGGGTCCCCAGGGACCCAGTACTTC
TRBV11-2	NA	TRBD1	TRBJ2-7	CASSLDPGQGAVGEQYF	TGTGCCAGCAGCTTAGATCCCGGACAGGGGGCAGTGGGCGAGCAGTACTTC